This is a list of T cell receptor beta chains from one sample in a study of blood T cell repertoires in COVID-19. Profiling relied on immunoSEQ multiplex PCR, and the TCRdb table lists in-frame clones only, not all of them. The sample contains 200,000 or so clones, 60% to 80% of which appear only once. The sequenced sample consisted of peripheral blood. These receptors originate from a man aged 60 to 75 with active or convalescent COVID-19. The CDR3 runs from the conserved cysteine through the conserved F or W. Each record gives: clone size, D gene, V gene, J gene, CDR3 DNA, CDR3 protein. D genes are given only for firm matches. Clone size is not always given. Where it is, it says once, few, many or a class for expanded clones.

NA	TRBD1	TRBV14	TRBJ2-2	TGTGCCAGCAGCCAAAAAGGGACAGGAGCGGTCGGGGAGCTGTTTTTT	CASSQKGTGAVGELFF
NA	TRBD2	TRBV6-2/TRBV6-3	TRBJ2-1	TGTGCCAGCAGCATACTCGCGGGAGAGTCCCAAATTTCCAATGAGCAGTTCTTC	CASSILAGESQISNEQFF
once	NA	TRBV5-1	TRBJ1-1	TGCGCCAGCAGCAAGGACAGTTCCCCCGTGAACACTGAAGCTTTCTTT	CASSKDSSPVNTEAFF
NA	TRBD1	TRBV28	TRBJ1-2	TGTGCCAGCAGACCGGGACAGGGCTATGGCTACACCTTC	CASRPGQGYGYTF
few	NA	TRBV19	TRBJ2-5	TGTGCCAGTAGTCTCGGACAAATAGGCGAGACCCAGTACTTC	CASSLGQIGETQYF
NA	TRBD1	TRBV7-9	TRBJ1-5	TGTGCCAGCAGCTTAGTAGTTGCGACAGGGAATCAGCCCCAGCATTTT	CASSLVVATGNQPQHF
NA	TRBD1	TRBV7-2	TRBJ2-7	TGTGCCAGCAGCCTGGGACAGCAATCCTACGAGCAGTACTTC	CASSLGQQSYEQYF
once	TRBD2	TRBV10-3	TRBJ2-5	TGTGCCATCAGTGAGTCAGCGGGAGGCCAAGAGACCCAGTACTTC	CAISESAGGQETQYF
once	NA	TRBV28	TRBJ1-1	TGTGCCAGCAGGGGGGGGGATCGGAACACTGAAGCTTTCTTT	CASRGGDRNTEAFF
few	NA	TRBV3-1/TRBV3-2	TRBJ2-2	TGTGCCAGCAGCCAAGATCCAAGGACAACCGGGGAGCTGTTTTTT	CASSQDPRTTGELFF
once	TRBD1	TRBV10-3	TRBJ2-7	TGTGCCACCGGGGGCAGGGGGCTTCTGGAGCAGTACTTC	CATGGRGLLEQYF
NA	TRBD2	TRBV28	TRBJ2-2	TGTGCCAGCATCCCCGGGGGGAACGCCGGGGAGCTGTTTTTT	CASIPGGNAGELFF
few	TRBD1	TRBV23-1	TRBJ1-6	TGCGCCAGCAGTCATTCGGACAGGGTATCACCCCTCCACTTT	CASSHSDRVSPLHF
NA	NA	TRBV3-1/TRBV3-2	TRBJ1-1	TGTGCCAGCAGCCGCAGCAGGGGAGACACTGAAGCTTTCTTT	CASSRSRGDTEAFF
NA	TRBD1	TRBV27	TRBJ2-7	TGTGCCAGCAGTTCAGGGACAGGGGGCTACGAGCAGTACTTC	CASSSGTGGYEQYF
NA	NA	TRBV6-1	TRBJ1-1	TGTGCCAGCAGTGACCCATCTGGGGGGGCCACTGAAGCTTTCTTT	CASSDPSGGATEAFF
NA	NA	TRBV7-3	TRBJ1-1	TGTGCCAGCAGCCCTCAGGGGTGGGGCACTGAAGCTTTCTTT	CASSPQGWGTEAFF
NA	TRBD2	TRBV3-1/TRBV3-2	TRBJ2-1	TGTGCCAGCAGCCAAGATCGACTAGCGGGAGAAACCTACAATGAGCAGTTCTTC	CASSQDRLAGETYNEQFF
NA	TRBD1	TRBV28	TRBJ2-4	TGTGCCAGCATGAGGACAGGGTCTTCCAAAAACATTCAGTACTTC	CASMRTGSSKNIQYF
few	TRBD1	TRBV5-1	TRBJ2-4	TGCGCCAGCAGCTTGGATACAGGGGGCCTAGCCAAAAACATTCAGTACTTC	CASSLDTGGLAKNIQYF
NA	NA	TRBV7-2	TRBJ1-2	TGTGCCAGCAGCTTATGGCAGAACTATGGCTACACCTTC	CASSLWQNYGYTF
once	TRBD2	TRBV7-9	TRBJ2-2	TGTGCCAGCAGCTCACCCCATCGGGCTAGCGGGAGCGGAACCGGGGAGCTGTTTTTT	CASSSPHRASGSGTGELFF
NA	NA	TRBV19	TRBJ2-1	TGTGCCAGTAGTATAGGAGGGTTCCTGGGCAATGAGCAGTTCTTC	CASSIGGFLGNEQFF
NA	NA	TRBV2	TRBJ2-5	TGTGCCAGCAGAACAACAGGGATGCGTGAGACCCAGTACTTC	CASRTTGMRETQYF
few	TRBD1	TRBV7-3	TRBJ1-2	TGTGCCAGCAGCCAGACAGGGGACTATGGCTACACCTTC	CASSQTGDYGYTF
few	TRBD2	TRBV3-1/TRBV3-2	TRBJ2-1	TGTGCCAGCAGCCACCCCGGGGGGAGCTCCTACAATGAGCAGTTCTTC	CASSHPGGSSYNEQFF
NA	NA	TRBV3-1/TRBV3-2	TRBJ2-7	TGTGCCAGCAGCCAAGAGGCAGGGATAGGGGAGCAGTACTTC	CASSQEAGIGEQYF
NA	TRBD2	TRBV7-3	TRBJ2-3	TGTGCCAGCAGCTTTAGCGGGAGAGGCGCAGATACGCAGTATTTT	CASSFSGRGADTQYF
NA	NA	TRBV11-2	TRBJ1-1	TGTGCCAGCAGCTTAGGGACCCTACAGGGTGAAGCTTTCTTT	CASSLGTLQGEAFF
few	TRBD1	TRBV2	TRBJ2-1	TGTGCCAGCACGACCGGGACAGGGGACAATGAGCAGTTCTTC	CASTTGTGDNEQFF
NA	TRBD1	TRBV29-1	TRBJ2-7	TGCAGCGCCCGACAGGGGTTCTACGAGCAGTACTTC	CSARQGFYEQYF
NA	NA	TRBV19	TRBJ2-7	TGTGCCAGTAGTATAGATGTTGCGTCCTACGAGCAGTACTTC	CASSIDVASYEQYF
NA	NA	TRBV7-3	TRBJ2-3	TGTGCCAGCTCGGAGGCTCTACACACAGATACGCAGTATTTT	CASSEALHTDTQYF
NA	NA	TRBV7-2	TRBJ1-5	TGTGCCAGCAGCCTAAACAGGGTTCAGCCCCAGCATTTT	CASSLNRVQPQHF
NA	TRBD1	TRBV28	TRBJ2-3	TGTGCCAGCAGTGTCACAGGGGGCACAGATACGCAGTATTTT	CASSVTGGTDTQYF
NA	NA	TRBV20-1	TRBJ2-5	TGCAGTGCTAGTCCCGGGACTCAAGAGACCCAGTACTTC	CSASPGTQETQYF
few	NA	TRBV28	TRBJ1-2	TGTGCCAGCAGTTCGCGGCAGCACTATGGCTACACCTTC	CASSSRQHYGYTF
once	NA	TRBV14	TRBJ2-3	TGTGCCAGCAGCCAATTTGGCCCCCCAGATACGCAGTATTTT	CASSQFGPPDTQYF
NA	TRBD1	TRBV6-4	TRBJ2-6	TGTGCCAGCAGACCGACAGGGGCTGCTGGGGCCAACGTCCTGACTTTC	CASRPTGAAGANVLTF
NA	NA	TRBV6-6	TRBJ2-3	TGTGCCTGCCAAACAGGGAGCACAGATACGCAGTATTTT	CACQTGSTDTQYF
few	NA	TRBV13	TRBJ2-5	TGTGCCAGCCAGCGCGGGGAGAGAGAGACCCAGTACTTC	CASQRGERETQYF
NA	NA	TRBV7-9	TRBJ1-2	TGTGCCAGCAGCTTAGGCAGGGATGGCTATGGCTACACCTTC	CASSLGRDGYGYTF
NA	TRBD1	TRBV7-2	TRBJ1-2	TGTGCCAGCAGCTTTAGGCAGGGGGAGAGCGGCTACACCTTC	CASSFRQGESGYTF
NA	TRBD2	TRBV7-3	TRBJ2-1	TGTGCCAGCAGCTTAGGCTTAGCGGGATCAAGTGAGCAGTTCTTC	CASSLGLAGSSEQFF
NA	NA	TRBV19	TRBJ2-3	TGTGCCAGTAGTATAGGAACAGGGGGGGGCACAGATACGCAGTATTTT	CASSIGTGGGTDTQYF
once	TRBD1	TRBV7-6	TRBJ2-3	TGTGCCAGCAGCTTAGCGCATGGGACAGGGTTCACAGATACGCAGTATTTT	CASSLAHGTGFTDTQYF
NA	TRBD2	TRBV28	TRBJ2-7	TGTGCCAGCAGTCCCCCACTAGCGGGAGGCCTCCGGTACGAGCAGTACTTC	CASSPPLAGGLRYEQYF
once	NA	TRBV5-1	TRBJ2-3	TGCGCCAGCAGCTTGGGGGCTAGCACAGATACGCAGTATTTT	CASSLGASTDTQYF
NA	NA	TRBV5-6	TRBJ2-2	TGTGCCAGCAGCTCCTCCAACAGGCGGAATACCGGGGAGCTGTTTTTT	CASSSSNRRNTGELFF
once	NA	TRBV20-1	TRBJ2-3	TGCAGTGCTAGTGGCGGGAATGGAAGCACAGATACGCAGTATTTT	CSASGGNGSTDTQYF
NA	NA	TRBV4-1	TRBJ2-6	TGCGCCAGCAGCCAGCCCAGGGCCTCTGGGGCCAACGTCCTGACTTTC	CASSQPRASGANVLTF
NA	TRBD2	TRBV27	TRBJ2-7	TGTGCCAGCAGCATCCACGGGCTAGCGGGAGGTTACGAGCAGTACTTC	CASSIHGLAGGYEQYF
NA	NA	TRBV15	TRBJ2-7	TGTGCCACCAGCAGAGATCCGAGGTCGGGCGAGCAGTACTTC	CATSRDPRSGEQYF